This T cell receptor beta chain was recovered during a study of T cells in Graves' hyperthyroidism and ophthalmopathy. CDR3 length: 12 residues. Trimming took 3 bases from V and 1 from J, leaving 6 bases between them. CDR1 is SQVTM and CDR2 is ANQGSEA in the germline V gene. Uncontrolled infection, other autoimmune disease, pregnancy or lactation disqualified patients from enrolment. From RNA transcripts, TCR beta CDR3 regions were amplified. RT-PCR in the first round (using the HTBI primer set) targeted the TCR CDR3. TCRdb analysed the multiplex PCR reads with MiXCR anew, one entry per CDR3 protein. This table has hundreds of thousands of distinct CDR3 sequences, around 22% appearing once.

The rearrangement links TRBV29-1 to TRBJ1-1; D gene uncertain. Sequencing was performed on blood. The sequence came from a woman aged 25 to 39 with Graves' ophthalmopathy. The CDR3 is CSVDEANTEAFF. The CDR3 coding sequence is TGCAGCGTTGACGAGGCGAACACTGAAGCTTTCTTT.